This T cell receptor (beta chain) was sequenced during a study of T cell repertoires in cytomegalovirus infection. Background on the study: Both recently identified HLA-C-restricted and well-studied HLA-B-restricted CMV epitopes were used in the study. Through public TCR beta signatures, both CMV infection and matching HLA type were indicated. Study results and caveats: Ex vivo, HLA-C-restricted CMV-specific TCR beta clonotypes prevailed over the rest of the response. There were carriers of CMV plus the relevant HLA, and cumulative public TCR beta family frequency identified them.

A remark on this clonotype: The antigen remains unidentified.

TCRdb re-derived calls from the reads in MiXCR, one entry per CDR3 protein. The data contain about 480,000 distinct CDR3 sequences, around 35% of them singletons. The V and J ends lost 3 bases and 7 bases, in that order; junction bases with no gene match: 6. From germline, CDR1 is LGHDT and CDR2 YNNKEL (reference sequence). The CDR3 has 16 residues. This sequence was found in a human donor in good health (CMV status not recorded). Some clones in this sample may be carry-over from other donors' samples. The genes are TRBV3-1 and TRBJ2-7, with 16 bases matching TRBD2. Sequencing used cultured PBMCs, obtained from culture after CMV antigen stimulation. For the CDR3, the DNA is TGTGCCAGCAGCCAGGGACTAGCGGGAGGGCCGCGGGAGCAGTACTTC. Amino acids: CASSQGLAGGPREQYF.